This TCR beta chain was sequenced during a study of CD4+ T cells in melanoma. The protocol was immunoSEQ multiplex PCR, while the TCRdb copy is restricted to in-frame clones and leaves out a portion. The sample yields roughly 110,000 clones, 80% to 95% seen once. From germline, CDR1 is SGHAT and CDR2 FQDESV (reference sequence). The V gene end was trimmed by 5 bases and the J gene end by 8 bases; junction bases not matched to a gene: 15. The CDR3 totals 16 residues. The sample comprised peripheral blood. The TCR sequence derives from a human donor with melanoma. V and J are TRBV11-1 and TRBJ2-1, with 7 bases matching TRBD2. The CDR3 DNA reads TGTGCCAGCAGCGCGGCTAGTCGGGGGGTCTTCCATGAGCAGTTCTTC. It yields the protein CASSAASRGVFHEQFF. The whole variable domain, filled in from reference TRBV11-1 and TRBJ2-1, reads EAEVAQSPRYKITEKSQAVAFWCDPISGHATLYWYRQILGQGPELLVQFQDESVVDDSQLPKDRFSAERLKGVDSTLKIQPAELGDSAMYLCASSAASRGVFHEQFFGPGTRLTVL.